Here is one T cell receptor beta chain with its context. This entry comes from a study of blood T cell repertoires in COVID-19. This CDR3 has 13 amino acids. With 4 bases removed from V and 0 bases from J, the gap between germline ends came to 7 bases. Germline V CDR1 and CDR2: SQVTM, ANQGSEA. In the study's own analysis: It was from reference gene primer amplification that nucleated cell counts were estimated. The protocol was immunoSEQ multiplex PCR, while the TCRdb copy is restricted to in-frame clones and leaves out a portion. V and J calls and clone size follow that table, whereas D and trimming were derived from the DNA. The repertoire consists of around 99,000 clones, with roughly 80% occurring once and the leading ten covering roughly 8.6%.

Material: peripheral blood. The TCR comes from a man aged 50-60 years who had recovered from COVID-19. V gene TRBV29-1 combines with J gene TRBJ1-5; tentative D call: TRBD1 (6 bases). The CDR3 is CSVAGDSNQPQHF. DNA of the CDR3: TGCAGCGTTGCAGGGGATAGCAATCAGCCCCAGCATTTT.